What follows are 26 T cell receptor beta chains derived from one specimen sequenced in a study of neurological immune-mediated disorders. TCRdb independently ran MiXCR on the 5' RACE reads; one entry per CDR3 protein. The sample has 50,000 to 70,000 distinct CDR3 sequences; over 2% are singletons. Sequencing used PBMCs. These receptors were taken from a man aged 50-59 years with multiple sclerosis.

This clonotype occurred many times. The chain recombines TRBV12-3 or TRBV12-4 with TRBJ2-5; D ambiguous. The CDR3 is 14 residues long. Trimming took 8 bases from V and 3 from J, leaving 16 bases between them. The CDR3 DNA follows: TGTGCCAGCCAACACAGAGAGGCCAAAGAGACCCAGTACTTC. It yields the protein CASQHREAKETQYF.

This clonotype was seen at least ten times. The chain couples TRBV20-1 to TRBJ2-1, with D perhaps TRBD1 or TRBD2 (5 bases each). The CDR3 is 16 residues long. Trimming took off 0 bases at V and 3 bases at J, with 15 bases between the two ends. Germline lookup yields CDR1 DFQATT and CDR2 SNEGSKA (reference sequence). The CDR3 loop reads CSARDPGGGGYNEQFF. The CDR3 region has the DNA TGCAGTGCTAGAGATCCAGGTGGGGGTGGCTACAATGAGCAGTTCTTC.

This clonotype was found many times. The chain uses TRBV27 and TRBJ1-5; maybe TRBD1 (5 bases). The CDR3 is made up of 14 amino acids. Germline values: CDR1 MNHEY, CDR2 SMNVEV (reference sequence). V lost 5 bases, J lost 10 bases, and 18 bases lay in between. CDR3 DNA: TGTGCCAGCAGTACACGGCCGAGGGGTGCACCCCAGCATTTT. Translating it yields CASSTRPRGAPQHF.

This clonotype was detected many times. The chain combines TRBV18 with TRBJ2-2; TRBD1 aligns across 7 bases. The ends lost 2 bases at V and 2 bases at J; junction bases unmatched: 2. CDR3 length: 15 residues. CDR1 and CDR2 (germline): KGHSH, LQKENI. The CDR3 DNA reads as TGTGCCAGCTCACCAGGACAGGTTAACACCGGGGAGCTGTTTTTT. Amino acids: CASSPGQVNTGELFF.

Many counts were recorded for this clonotype. The chain has TRBV7-9 and TRBJ1-6; D gene ambiguous. This CDR3 region has 13 residues. Trimming shortened V by 5 bases and J by 7 bases, and 9 bases separated the two germline ends. Germline CDR1 reads SEHNR; CDR2 reads FQNEAQ (reference sequence). CDR3 amino acids: CASSEDGNSPLHF. In DNA, the CDR3 is TGTGCCAGCAGCGAAGACGGAAATTCACCCCTCCACTTT.

This clonotype came up many times. The chain is built from TRBV4-1 and TRBJ2-5, with D possibly called TRBD1 or TRBD2 (6 bases each). Per the germline V gene, CDR1 is MGHRA and CDR2 is YSYEKL. V dropped 0 bases and J dropped 5 bases, with 22 bases sitting between them. This CDR3 is built from 18 residues. CDR3 nucleotide sequence: TGCGCCAGCAGCCAAGAGAGGGGTCCGGGGGCTGTTGTGGAGACCCAGTACTTC. Residues: CASSQERGPGAVVETQYF.

This clonotype was counted at least ten times. The chain combines TRBV20-1 with TRBJ2-7; D unclear. The CDR3 runs 13 residues. V was clipped by 0 bases and J by 0 bases, with 6 bases between them. The germline V gene encodes CDR1 DFQATT and CDR2 SNEGSKA (reference sequence). The CDR3 nucleotides are TGCAGTGCTAGAGAGAGCCCCTCCTACGAGCAGTACTTC. Translation gives CSARESPSYEQYF.

This clonotype was seen repeatedly, ten times or more. This rearrangement joins TRBV6-6 to TRBJ1-3; D ambiguous. The CDR3 is 14 amino acids. Trimming took 10 bases from V and 4 from J, leaving 17 bases between them. The germline CDR1 and CDR2 sequences are MNHNY and SVGAGI (reference sequence). The CDR3, as DNA: TGTGCCATATGGTCCGGGGTGCACGGAAACACCATATATTTT. Amino acids: CAIWSGVHGNTIYF.

This clonotype was counted ten times or more. This chain joins TRBV5-5 and TRBJ2-3, with D possibly being TRBD1 (5 bases). V was clipped by 7 bases and J by 3 bases, with 6 bases between them. The germline CDR1 and CDR2 sequences are SGHKS and YYEKEE (reference sequence). This CDR3 is built from 11 residues. The CDR3 loop reads CASGATDTQYF. The DNA for the CDR3 is TGTGCCAGCGGGGCGACAGATACGCAGTATTTT. Based on the CDR3 plus reference TRBV5-5 and TRBJ2-3, the full variable domain is DAGVTQSPTHLIKTRGQQVTLRCSPISGHKSVSWYQQVLGQGPQFIFQYYEKEERGRGNFPDRFSARQFPNYSSELNVNALLLGDSALYLCASGATDTQYFGPGTRLTVL.

This clonotype was recorded at least ten times. This sequence joins TRBV20-1 and TRBJ2-7; D gene unclear. Trimming removed 3 bases at V and 2 bases at J, with 11 bases between. The CDR3 loop spans 13 amino acids. The germline gives CDR1 DFQATT, CDR2 SNEGSKA (reference sequence). The CDR3 sequence: CSASPDSTYEQYF. The DNA for the CDR3 is TGCAGTGCTAGTCCGGATTCTACCTACGAGCAGTACTTC.

In its sample, this clonotype was seen many times. The chain employs TRBV6-1 and TRBJ2-1; D is unresolved. This CDR3 is built from 16 residues. Per germline, CDR1 MNHNS and CDR2 SASEGT. V lost 7 bases to trimming and J lost 0 bases, with 16 bases between them. CDR3 nucleotide sequence: TGTGCCAGCACTGGCGGTGAGGCCCGCTCCTACAATGAGCAGTTCTTC. Translating it yields CASTGGEARSYNEQFF.

This clonotype was counted at least ten times. The chain has TRBV5-5 and TRBJ1-2, with TRBD1 matching over 7 bases. The germline CDR1 and CDR2 sequences are SGHKS and YYEKEE (reference sequence). Trimming cost V 3 bases and J 4 bases; bases outside gene matches: 3. The CDR3 has 13 residues. The CDR3, as DNA: TGTGCCAGCAGCTCCCAGGGGGTCTATGGCTACACCTTC. Amino acid sequence: CASSSQGVYGYTF.

There are many counts of this clonotype. J is TRBJ2-1 and V is TRBV4-3; D remains ambiguous. Germline CDR1 is LGHNA and CDR2 is YSLEER. Trimming removed 0 bases at V and 15 bases at J, with 15 bases between. The CDR3 is 13 residues long. CDR3 in amino acids: CASSQDPLTHLFF. The DNA for the CDR3 is TGCGCCAGCAGCCAAGATCCGTTAACTCATCTGTTCTTC.

This clonotype was seen ten or more times. V and J are TRBV4-3 and TRBJ1-4, with D unclear. This CDR3 is built from 13 residues. The V gene lost 0 bases and the J gene lost 6 bases, with 5 bases spanning the gap. Germline V gives CDR1 LGHNA, CDR2 YSLEER. CDR3 residues: CASSQERDEKLFF. The CDR3 DNA is TGCGCCAGCAGCCAAGAGCGGGATGAAAAACTGTTTTTT.

J is TRBJ1-4 and V is TRBV6-2 or TRBV6-3; 7 nucleotides align to TRBD1. Trimming took 6 bases from V and 4 from J; bases not matched to a gene: 8. The CDR3 contains 15 residues. Germline V CDR1 and CDR2: MNHEY, SVGEGT. CDR3 region: CASRSTGTVNEKLFF. The CDR3 bases are TGTGCCAGCAGATCTACCGGGACAGTTAATGAAAAACTGTTTTTT.

This clonotype has at least ten counts. The rearrangement joins TRBV12-3 or TRBV12-4 to TRBJ2-5, with D unclear. The V gene lost 6 bases and the J gene lost 7 bases, with 15 bases spanning the gap. The CDR3 loop spans 13 amino acids. The CDR3 DNA reads TGTGCCAGCAGCGACGGTTCGGGCGGGACCCAGTACTTC. Its translation is CASSDGSGGTQYF.

This clonotype was picked up many times. J is TRBJ1-1 and V is TRBV4-3, with a weak D call TRBD1 (6 bases). The V and J ends lost 0 bases and 5 bases respectively, with 10 bases between them. The CDR3 extends over 14 amino acids. CDR1 and CDR2 (germline): LGHNA, YSLEER. The CDR3 coding sequence is TGCGCCAGCAGCCAAGATCTAGGGGGGACTGAAGCTTTCTTT. Translated, it gives CASSQDLGGTEAFF.

This clonotype was detected ten times or more. V is TRBV7-2 and J is TRBJ2-7; D uncertain. Germline CDR1 reads SGHTA; CDR2 reads FQGNSA. With 6 bases removed from V and 0 bases from J, the gap between germline ends came to 6 bases. This CDR3 spans 12 amino acids. The CDR3 region is CASSRASYEQYF. DNA for the CDR3: TGTGCCAGCAGTCGGGCCTCCTACGAGCAGTACTTC.

At least ten counts were recorded for this clonotype. The CDR3 DNA follows: TGCAGCGTTGCAGGACTTTACGAGCAGTACTTC. It translates to CSVAGLYEQYF. The chain joins TRBV29-1 to TRBJ2-7; tentatively, D is TRBD2 (5 bases). The ends were cut back, 4 bases at V and 4 bases at J, with 8 bases in the middle. Germline CDR1 is SQVTM and CDR2 is ANQGSEA. The length of the CDR3 is 11 residues.

This clonotype was found many times. The V gene is TRBV7-2, the J gene TRBJ2-7; the D gene could be TRBD1 or TRBD2 (6 bases each). The CDR3 is made up of 14 amino acids. From germline, CDR1 is SGHTA and CDR2 FQGNSA. With 4 bases removed from V and 5 bases from J, the gap between germline ends came to 15 bases. The CDR3 coding sequence is TGTGCCAGCAGCTCCAAAGGGGGGAGGAACGAGCAGTACTTC. Translating it yields CASSSKGGRNEQYF.

This clonotype occurred many times. The V call is TRBV3-1, the J call TRBJ2-1; no firm D call. V was shortened by 0 bases and J by 5 bases, with 11 bases between the two germline ends. CDR1 and CDR2 (germline): LGHDT, YNNKEL (reference sequence). CDR3 length: 15 residues. The CDR3 DNA is TGTGCCAGCAGCCAAGAGCAGGACGTGAACAATGAGCAGTTCTTC. Its protein is CASSQEQDVNNEQFF.

This clonotype was seen at least ten times. The gene calls are TRBV28 and TRBJ2-2; D gene ambiguous. V was shortened by 5 bases and J by 2 bases, with 9 bases between the two germline ends. Per germline, CDR1 MDHEN and CDR2 SYDVKM. CDR3 length equals 14 residues. The CDR3 is CASSPTSNTGELFF. For the CDR3, the DNA is TGTGCCAGCAGTCCTACCAGTAACACCGGGGAGCTGTTTTTT.

This clonotype showed up many times. This chain joins TRBV4-1 and TRBJ2-7; TRBD1 or TRBD2 may be the D gene (5 bases each). Between the trimmed V and J ends, which lost 0 bases and 0 bases, there was a span of 15 bases. CDR1 and CDR2 from the germline V gene are MGHRA and YSYEKL. CDR3 length equals 17 residues. This CDR3 reads CASSQDPGPASSYEQYF. The CDR3, as DNA: TGCGCCAGCAGCCAAGATCCGGGGCCAGCGAGCTCCTACGAGCAGTACTTC.

This clonotype was recorded a few times. The chain carries TRBV21-1 and TRBJ2-7; the D call in the table, TRBD1, was not verified against the DNA. TRBV21-1 is labeled a pseudogene. The CDR3 covers 14 residues. The CDR3 loop reads CASSRTGTRYEQYF. The CDR3 DNA reads as TGTGCCAGCAGCAGGACAGGGACCCGCTACGAGCAGTACTTC.

This clonotype was seen at least ten times. The V gene is TRBV9, the J gene TRBJ2-3, with 7 bases aligning to TRBD2. V shed 4 bases and J 5 bases; nucleotides not matched to a gene: 7. There are 14 residues in the CDR3. The germline gives CDR1 SGDLS, CDR2 YYNGEE. The CDR3 protein is CASSSRTRVDTQYF. As DNA, the CDR3 is TGTGCCAGCAGCTCCCGGACTAGAGTAGATACGCAGTATTTT.

This clonotype was observed at least ten times. The V and J genes are TRBV5-1 and TRBJ1-2; D possibly corresponds to TRBD1 (5 bases). Trimming removed 4 bases at V and 3 bases at J, with 13 bases between. CDR3 size: 14 residues. Per the germline V gene, CDR1 is SGHRS and CDR2 is YFSETQ. The CDR3 reads CASSLLRVDYGYTF. The CDR3 DNA reads TGCGCCAGCAGCCTGCTCAGGGTGGACTATGGCTACACCTTC.